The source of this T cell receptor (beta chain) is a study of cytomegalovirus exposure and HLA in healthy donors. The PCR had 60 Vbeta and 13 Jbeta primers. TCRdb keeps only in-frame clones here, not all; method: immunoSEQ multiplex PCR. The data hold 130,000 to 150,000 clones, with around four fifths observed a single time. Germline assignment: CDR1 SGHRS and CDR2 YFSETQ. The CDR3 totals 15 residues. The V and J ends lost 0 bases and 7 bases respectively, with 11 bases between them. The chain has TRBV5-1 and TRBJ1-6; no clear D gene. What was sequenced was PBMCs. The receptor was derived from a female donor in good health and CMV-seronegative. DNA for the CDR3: TGCGCCAGCAGCTTGGCTCCAGGCCCGAATTCACCCCTCCACTTT. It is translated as CASSLAPGPNSPLHF.